The 10 T cell receptor beta chains presented below share a single source sample, sequenced in a study of T-cell reconstitution after alpha-beta-depleted transplantation in children. The TCRbeta library incorporated unique molecular identifiers. MiXCR, applied by TCRdb to the PCR reads, yields one record per CDR3 protein. The table shows around 440,000 distinct CDR3 sequences, with 10% to 13% occurring only once. The starting material was PBMCs, obtained before TCRalphabeta/CD19-depleted stem cell transplant. The receptor set was obtained from a child under 10 years old with inherited bone marrow failure, due to receive a stem cell transplant.

There are a few counts of this clonotype. The genes are TRBV5-4 and TRBJ2-7; D may correspond to TRBD1 or TRBD2 (5 bases each). Trimming shortened V by 4 bases and J by 0 bases, and 11 bases separated the two germline ends. CDR3 size: 14 residues. From germline, CDR1 is SGHNT and CDR2 YYREEE (reference sequence). This chain's CDR3 is CASSDGTGSYEQYF. CDR3 DNA: TGTGCCAGCAGCGACGGGACCGGCTCCTACGAGCAGTACTTC.

This clonotype was found many times. The rearrangement joins TRBV7-2 to TRBJ1-1; unclear D gene. CDR1 and CDR2 (germline): SGHTA, FQGNSA. The CDR3 runs to 13 residues. V lost 1 base to trimming and J lost 8 bases, with 11 bases between them. The CDR3 nucleotides read TGTGCCAGCAGCTTAGAGGGTCAGATCGAAGCTTTCTTT. The encoded protein is CASSLEGQIEAFF.

This clonotype was seen a few times. The chain has TRBV23-1 and TRBJ2-5; D is unresolved. TRBV23-1 qualifies as an ORF whose function is uncertain. The CDR3 is 14 residues long. V lost 8 bases, J lost 1 base, and 14 bases lay in between. The CDR3 DNA follows: TGCGCCAGCCACCCCAGTTTGATCCAAGAGACCCAGTACTTC. As protein: CASHPSLIQETQYF.

This clonotype was counted ten times or more. J is TRBJ1-1 and V is TRBV2; D gene ambiguous. CDR3 length: 14 residues. V gave up 3 bases and J gave up 10 bases, with 18 bases separating them. CDR1 and CDR2 (germline): SNHLY, FYNNEI. CDR3 DNA sequence: TGTGCCAGCAGTGAGGAGGGAAAGAGTGGGGTAGCTTTCTTT. Encoded protein: CASSEEGKSGVAFF.

Comment on this clonotype: This may stem from a read error, because a much larger clone lies one nucleotide away. The gene calls are TRBV28 and TRBJ2-2; the D gene could be TRBD1 or TRBD2 (6 bases each). Germline-derived CDR1 and CDR2 are MDHEN and SYDVKM. V shed 5 bases and J shed 4 bases, with 20 bases lying between them. This CDR3 comprises 17 residues. CDR3 loop: CASSIHSGGRGTGELFF. The DNA of the CDR3 is TGTGCCAGCAGTATCCATAGTGGGGGGCGAGGCACCGGGGAGCTGTTTTTT.

In this sample, this clonotype turned up many times. The CDR3 reads CSARADENTGELFF. The CDR3 region has the DNA TGCAGTGCTAGAGCGGACGAAAACACCGGGGAGCTGTTTTTT. V and J are TRBV20-1 and TRBJ2-2; D not certain. V lost 1 base to trimming and J lost 2 bases, with 8 bases between them. Germline assignment: CDR1 DFQATT and CDR2 SNEGSKA (reference sequence). The CDR3 covers 14 residues.

This clonotype was counted ten times or more. The rearrangement uses TRBV20-1 and TRBJ2-4; no reliable D call. Trimming shortened V by 5 bases and J by 10 bases, and 9 bases separated the two germline ends. The CDR3 has 10 residues. Per the germline V gene, CDR1 is DFQATT and CDR2 is SNEGSKA (reference sequence). As DNA, the CDR3 is TGCAGTGCTTTGATGGAGATTCAGTACTTC. Translation gives CSALMEIQYF.

Ten or more counts support this clonotype. The chain recombines TRBV10-3 with TRBJ2-2; 7 bases are a match to TRBD1. V gave up 4 bases and J gave up 1 base; unmatched junction bases: 6. CDR1 is ENHRY, CDR2 SYGVKD, per germline. CDR3 length: 16 amino acids. The CDR3 nucleotides read TGTGCCATCAGTGGACAGGGTCCCCTGAACACCGGGGAGCTGTTTTTT. The encoded protein is CAISGQGPLNTGELFF.

This clonotype was observed many times. The chain is built from TRBV20-1 and TRBJ2-7; 8 bases match TRBD2. Germline V lookup: CDR1 DFQATT, CDR2 SNEGSKA (reference sequence). The V gene end was trimmed by 0 bases and the J gene end by 5 bases; junction bases not matched to a gene: 9. This CDR3 is built from 15 residues. DNA of the CDR3: TGCAGTGCTAGAGATCTATCTAGCGGGTTCAACGAGCAGTACTTC. It translates to CSARDLSSGFNEQYF.

This clonotype was recorded many times. The gene calls are TRBV5-1 and TRBJ2-7; 8 nucleotides match TRBD2. The germline CDR1 and CDR2 sequences are SGHRS and YFSETQ. The ends lost 0 bases at V and 3 bases at J; junction bases unmatched: 5. This CDR3 has 15 amino acids. The CDR3 bases are TGCGCCAGCAGCTTGGGAGCGGGGGATGACTACGAGCAGTACTTC. Translated: CASSLGAGDDYEQYF.